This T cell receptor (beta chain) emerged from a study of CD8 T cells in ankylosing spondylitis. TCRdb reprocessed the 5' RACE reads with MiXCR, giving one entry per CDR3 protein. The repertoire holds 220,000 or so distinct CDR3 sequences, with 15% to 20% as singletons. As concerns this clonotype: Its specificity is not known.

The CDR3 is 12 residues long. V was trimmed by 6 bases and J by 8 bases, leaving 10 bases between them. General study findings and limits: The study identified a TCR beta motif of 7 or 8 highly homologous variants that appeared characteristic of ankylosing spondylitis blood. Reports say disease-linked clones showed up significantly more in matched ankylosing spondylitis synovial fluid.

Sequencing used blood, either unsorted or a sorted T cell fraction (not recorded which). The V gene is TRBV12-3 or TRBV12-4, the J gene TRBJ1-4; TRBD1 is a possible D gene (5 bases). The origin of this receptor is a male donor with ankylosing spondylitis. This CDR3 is CASSKEGEKLFF. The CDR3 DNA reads TGTGCCAGCAGCAAGGAGGGGGAAAAACTGTTTTTT.